The entry that follows covers one TCR beta chain sequence. What it recognizes is unknown. The data were produced by immunoSEQ multiplex PCR, yet TCRdb's version contains in-frame clones alone and is incomplete. The sample lists around 23,000 clones; 85% to 90% were seen once. This record belongs to a study of PD-1 blockade in classical Hodgkin lymphoma. Study conclusions and caveats: Exclusion removed patients who began nivolumab under 1 year after ASCT. CD4+ TCR diversity, unlike CD8+, climbed significantly by C4D1.

Germline V gene data show CDR1 as MNHEY and CDR2 as SVGAGI. The V and J ends lost 0 bases and 0 bases respectively, with 8 bases between them. The CDR3 loop spans 16 amino acids. Time point of the sample: cycle 4 day 1 (C4D1), after five to seven weeks of nivolumab. All trial patients relapsed after autologous stem cell transplantation. The V and J genes are TRBV6-5 and TRBJ1-4; D not resolved. This clonotype originated in a human donor with classical Hodgkin lymphoma. The sample consisted of peripheral blood mononuclear cells (PBMCs), taken before the fourth cycle of nivolumab. The CDR3 sequence is CASSYSRFATNEKLFF. For the CDR3, the DNA is TGTGCCAGCAGTTACTCGAGGTTTGCAACTAATGAAAAACTGTTTTTT.